One sample yielded the 11 T cell receptor beta chains listed below, sequenced in a study of blood T cell repertoires in COVID-19. Assay: immunoSEQ multiplex PCR; the TCRdb copy retains only in-frame clones and omits some. The table has some 110,000 clones, roughly 80% seen once. Sequencing was done on a sample of peripheral blood. The source is a man younger than 45 with acute or convalescent COVID-19.

Here the CDR3 DNA reads TGTGCCAGCAGCTTCGTGGTACAGAACACTGAAGCTTTCTTT. The encoded protein is CASSFVVQNTEAFF. V gene TRBV11-2 combines with J gene TRBJ1-1, with D hard to call. V was trimmed by 3 bases and J by 1 base, leaving 9 bases between them. Germline-derived CDR1 and CDR2 are SGHAT and FQNNGV. The CDR3 totals 14 residues.

The V gene is TRBV24-1, the J gene TRBJ2-1; tentative D call: TRBD2 (5 bases). Germline V gene data show CDR1 as KGHDR and CDR2 as SFDVKD. There are 18 residues in the CDR3. Trimming took off 4 bases at V and 8 bases at J, with 26 bases between the two ends. CDR3 nucleotides: TGTGCCACCAGTGACCACCGGCAGTCGGGGTCCCTGGGCGATGAGCAGTTCTTC. This sequence encodes CATSDHRQSGSLGDEQFF.

V is TRBV27 and J is TRBJ2-1; 7 nucleotides align to TRBD2. The CDR3 totals 15 residues. Germline V gene lookup returns CDR1 MNHEY and CDR2 SMNVEV (reference sequence). Trimming took 3 bases from V and 4 from J; bases not matched to a gene: 6. The CDR3 DNA sequence: TGTGCCAGCAGTTTGTCGGGAGGAGTGTACAATGAGCAGTTCTTC. Amino acid sequence: CASSLSGGVYNEQFF.

This chain joins TRBV11-2 and TRBJ2-1; 7 bases line up with TRBD2. This CDR3 spans 14 amino acids. V lost 3 bases and J lost 6; bases outside the gene matches: 5. The germline V gene has CDR1 SGHAT and CDR2 FQNNGV. CDR3 coding DNA: TGTGCCAGCAGCTTTGCGACTAGCCTCAATGAGCAGTTCTTC. Protein product: CASSFATSLNEQFF.

The chain uses TRBV2 and TRBJ2-3; D uncertain. The CDR3 totals 15 residues. V was cut by 2 bases and J by 1 base, with 10 bases left in between. Germline CDR1 and CDR2: SNHLY and FYNNEI. The CDR3 sequence is CASSESVRGTDTQYF. Here the CDR3 DNA reads TGTGCCAGCAGTGAATCAGTCCGGGGCACAGATACGCAGTATTTT.

This rearrangement joins TRBV5-6 to TRBJ1-1; TRBD1 matches 10 bases. V shed 5 bases and J 4 bases; nucleotides not matched to a gene: 11. The CDR3 has 16 residues. Germline loops: CDR1 SGHDT, CDR2 YYEEEE. DNA for the CDR3: TGTGCCAGCAGGCAGGACAGGGGGTATCAGGGCACTGAAGCTTTCTTT. Its protein product is CASRQDRGYQGTEAFF.

V is TRBV7-2 and J is TRBJ1-6; 8 nucleotides align to TRBD1. The CDR3 spans 15 residues. Germline V gives CDR1 SGHTA, CDR2 FQGNSA. J lost 5 bases, V lost 5 bases, and 5 bases had no gene match. In DNA, the CDR3 is TGTGCCAGCAGCCAAGGACAGGGACATAATTCACCCCTCCACTTT. Its translation: CASSQGQGHNSPLHF.

The gene calls are TRBV4-1 and TRBJ2-1; D is unresolved. The CDR3 has 15 amino acids. CDR1 is MGHRA and CDR2 is YSYEKL in the germline V gene. V lost 0 bases, J lost 4 bases, and 10 bases lay in between. CDR3 in DNA: TGCGCCAGCAGCCAAGATCCGACTGCATACAATGAGCAGTTCTTC. This encodes CASSQDPTAYNEQFF.

A few counts support this clone. CDR3 DNA: TGTGCCAGTAGTATACCAGACAGACCCCACTATGGCTACACCTTC. This gives the protein CASSIPDRPHYGYTF. The chain recombines TRBV19 with TRBJ1-2; a possible D gene is TRBD1 (5 bases). From germline, CDR1 is LNHDA and CDR2 SQIVND (reference sequence). V was cut by 2 bases and J by 3 bases, with 13 bases left in between. CDR3 length equals 15 residues.

The V gene is TRBV28, the J gene TRBJ1-6; perhaps TRBD1 as D (5 bases). The CDR3 covers 14 residues. V lost 3 bases and J lost 15, with 18 bases in between. Germline V CDR1 and CDR2: MDHEN, SYDVKM. CDR3 DNA: TGTGCCAGCAGTTTCCAGTCGACAGCCTCTCTCCTCCACTTT. Protein product: CASSFQSTASLLHF.

V usage is TRBV6-1 and J usage is TRBJ1-2; 8 bases agree with TRBD1. The CDR3 sequence is 17 residues long. J lost 0 bases, V lost 4 bases, and 10 bases had no gene match. CDR1 and CDR2 from the germline V gene are MNHNS and SASEGT. CDR3 nucleotide sequence: TGTGCCAGCAGTGGTTCAGGGGGCAGGGGGACTAACTATGGCTACACCTTC. Encoded protein: CASSGSGGRGTNYGYTF.